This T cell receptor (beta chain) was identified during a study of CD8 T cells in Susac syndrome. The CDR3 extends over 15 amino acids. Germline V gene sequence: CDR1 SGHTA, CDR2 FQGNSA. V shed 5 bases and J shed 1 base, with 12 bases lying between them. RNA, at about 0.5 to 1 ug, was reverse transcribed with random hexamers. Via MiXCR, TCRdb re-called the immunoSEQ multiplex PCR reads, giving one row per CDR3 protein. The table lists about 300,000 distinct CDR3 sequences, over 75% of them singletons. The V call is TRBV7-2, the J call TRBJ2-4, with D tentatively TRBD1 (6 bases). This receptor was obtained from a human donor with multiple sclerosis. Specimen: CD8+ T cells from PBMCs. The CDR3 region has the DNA TGTGCCAGCAGCCGAACAGGGTGGGCCAAAAACATTCAGTACTTC. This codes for CASSRTGWAKNIQYF.